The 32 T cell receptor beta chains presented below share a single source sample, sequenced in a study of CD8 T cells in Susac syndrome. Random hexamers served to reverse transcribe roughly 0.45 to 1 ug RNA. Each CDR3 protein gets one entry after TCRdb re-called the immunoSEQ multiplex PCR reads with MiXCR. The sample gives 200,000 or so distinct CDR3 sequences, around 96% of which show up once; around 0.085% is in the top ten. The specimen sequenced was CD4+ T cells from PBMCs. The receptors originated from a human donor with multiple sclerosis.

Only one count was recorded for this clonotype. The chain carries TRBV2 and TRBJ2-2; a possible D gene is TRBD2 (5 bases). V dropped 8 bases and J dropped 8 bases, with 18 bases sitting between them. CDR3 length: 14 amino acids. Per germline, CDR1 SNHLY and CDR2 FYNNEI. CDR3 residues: CASLPTGSSGELFF. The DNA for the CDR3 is TGTGCCAGCCTCCCCACGGGGTCTTCAGGGGAGCTGTTTTTT.

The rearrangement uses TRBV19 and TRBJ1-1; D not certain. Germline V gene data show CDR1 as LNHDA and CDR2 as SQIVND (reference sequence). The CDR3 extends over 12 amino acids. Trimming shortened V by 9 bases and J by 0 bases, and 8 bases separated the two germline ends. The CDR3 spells CASSYVNTEAFF. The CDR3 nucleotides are TGTGCCAGCTCGTACGTGAACACTGAAGCTTTCTTT.

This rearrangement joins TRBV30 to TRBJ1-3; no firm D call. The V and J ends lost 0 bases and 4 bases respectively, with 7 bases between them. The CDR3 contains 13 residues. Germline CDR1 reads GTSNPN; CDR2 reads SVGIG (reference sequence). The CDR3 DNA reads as TGTGCCTGGAGTGTACGGGAAGGAAACACCATATATTTT. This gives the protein CAWSVREGNTIYF.

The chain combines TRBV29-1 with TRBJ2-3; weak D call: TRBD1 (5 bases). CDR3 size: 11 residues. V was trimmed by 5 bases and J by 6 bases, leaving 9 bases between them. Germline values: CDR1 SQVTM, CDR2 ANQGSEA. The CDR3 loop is CSVLSGDTQYF. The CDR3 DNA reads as TGCAGCGTTCTGTCAGGGGATACGCAGTATTTT.

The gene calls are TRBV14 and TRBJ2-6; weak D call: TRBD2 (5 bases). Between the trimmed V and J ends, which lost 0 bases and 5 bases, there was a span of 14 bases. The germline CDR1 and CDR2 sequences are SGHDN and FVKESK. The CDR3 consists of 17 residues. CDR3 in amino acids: CASSQDPRESRANVLTF. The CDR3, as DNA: TGTGCCAGCAGCCAAGACCCCCGGGAATCAAGGGCCAACGTCCTGACTTTC.

CDR3 nucleotide sequence: TGTGCCAGCAGCAAACAGGGTTACGAGCAGTACTTC. Translating it yields CASSKQGYEQYF. This chain links TRBV3-1 with TRBJ2-7, with D possibly TRBD1 on 6 matching bases. Trimming stripped 5 bases from V and 4 bases from J, with 9 bases between. The germline CDR1 and CDR2 sequences are LGHDT and YNNKEL (reference sequence). The CDR3 length is 12 residues.

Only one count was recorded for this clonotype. CDR3 region: CASTPRTGTNYGYTF. In DNA, the CDR3 is TGTGCCAGCACCCCAAGGACAGGGACAAACTATGGCTACACCTTC. The chain carries TRBV6-5 and TRBJ1-2, with 8 bases fitting TRBD1. The CDR3 contains 15 residues. Trimming at V came to 7 bases and at J to 2 bases, leaving 9 bases not matched to a gene. Germline V lookup: CDR1 MNHEY, CDR2 SVGAGI.

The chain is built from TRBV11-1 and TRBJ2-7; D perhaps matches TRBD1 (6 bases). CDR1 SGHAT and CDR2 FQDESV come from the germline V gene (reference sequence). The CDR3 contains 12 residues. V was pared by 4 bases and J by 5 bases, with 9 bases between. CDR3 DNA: TGTGCCAGCAGCTACAGGGTAGACGAGCAGTACTTC. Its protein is CASSYRVDEQYF.

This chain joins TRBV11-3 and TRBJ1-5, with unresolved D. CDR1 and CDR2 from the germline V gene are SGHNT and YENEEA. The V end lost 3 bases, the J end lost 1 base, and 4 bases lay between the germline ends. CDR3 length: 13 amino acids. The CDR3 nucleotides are TGTGCCAGCAGCTTCGAAAGCAATCAGCCCCAGCATTTT. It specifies CASSFESNQPQHF. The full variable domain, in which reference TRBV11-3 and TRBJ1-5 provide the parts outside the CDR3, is EAGVVQSPRYKIIEKKQPVAFWCNPISGHNTLYWYLQNLGQGPELLIRYENEEAVDDSQLPKDRFSAERLKGVDSTLKIQPAELGDSAVYLCASSFESNQPQHFGDGTRLSIL.

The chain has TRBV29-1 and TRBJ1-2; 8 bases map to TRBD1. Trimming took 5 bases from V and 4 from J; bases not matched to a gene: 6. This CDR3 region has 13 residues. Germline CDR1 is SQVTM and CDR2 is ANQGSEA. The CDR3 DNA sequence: TGCAGCGTTACACCTGGGACAGGCTATGGCTACACCTTC. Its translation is CSVTPGTGYGYTF.

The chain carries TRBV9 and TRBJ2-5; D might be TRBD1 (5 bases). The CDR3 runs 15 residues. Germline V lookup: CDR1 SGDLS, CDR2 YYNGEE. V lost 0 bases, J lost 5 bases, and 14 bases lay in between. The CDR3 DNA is TGTGCCAGCAGCGTAGACGGCAGGGCGATTGAGACCCAGTACTTC. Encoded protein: CASSVDGRAIETQYF.

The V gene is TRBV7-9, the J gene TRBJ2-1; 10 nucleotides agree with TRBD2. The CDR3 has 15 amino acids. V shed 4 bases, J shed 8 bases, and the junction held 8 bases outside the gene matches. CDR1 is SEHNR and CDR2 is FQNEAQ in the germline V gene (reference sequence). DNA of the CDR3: TGTGCCAGCAGCTCCTTAGCGGGAGGAGGGGATGAGCAGTTCTTC. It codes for CASSSLAGGGDEQFF.

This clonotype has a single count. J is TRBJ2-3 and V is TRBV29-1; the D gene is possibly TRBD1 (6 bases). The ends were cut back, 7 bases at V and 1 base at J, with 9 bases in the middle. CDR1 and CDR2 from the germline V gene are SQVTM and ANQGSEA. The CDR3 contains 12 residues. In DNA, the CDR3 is TGCAGCGGGGGGCCTCGCACAGATACGCAGTATTTT. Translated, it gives CSGGPRTDTQYF.

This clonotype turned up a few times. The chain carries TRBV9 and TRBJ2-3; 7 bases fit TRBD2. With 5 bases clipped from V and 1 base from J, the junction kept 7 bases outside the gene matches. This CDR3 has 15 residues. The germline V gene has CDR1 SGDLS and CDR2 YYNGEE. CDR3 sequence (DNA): TGTGCCAGCAGGCGAGCGGGACTCCGCACAGATACGCAGTATTTT. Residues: CASRRAGLRTDTQYF.

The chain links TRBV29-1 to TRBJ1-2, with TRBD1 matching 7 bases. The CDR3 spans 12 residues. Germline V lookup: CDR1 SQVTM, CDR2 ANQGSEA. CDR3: CSARTGDYGYTF. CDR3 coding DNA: TGCAGTGCTCGGACAGGAGACTATGGCTACACCTTC.

The CDR3 DNA sequence: TGTGCCAGCAGCGCTGGGAGGAGGGTTCATGGCTACACCTTC. This translates into CASSAGRRVHGYTF. The chain is built from TRBV5-6 and TRBJ1-2, with D uncertain. The CDR3 has 14 residues. Germline values: CDR1 SGHDT, CDR2 YYEEEE. The germline V and J ends were trimmed by 4 bases and 6 bases, with 16 bases remaining between them.

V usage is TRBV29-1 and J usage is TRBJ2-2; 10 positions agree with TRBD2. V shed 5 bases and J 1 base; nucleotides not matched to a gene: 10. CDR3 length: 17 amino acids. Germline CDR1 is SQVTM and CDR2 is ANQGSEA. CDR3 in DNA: TGCAGCGTTTTGTCCATACTAGCGGGAAAGAACACCGGGGAGCTGTTTTTT. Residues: CSVLSILAGKNTGELFF.

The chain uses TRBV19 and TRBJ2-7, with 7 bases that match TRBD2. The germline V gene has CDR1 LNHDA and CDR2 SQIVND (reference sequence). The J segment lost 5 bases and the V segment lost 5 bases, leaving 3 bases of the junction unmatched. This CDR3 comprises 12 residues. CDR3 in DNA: TGTGCCAGTAGTCGCGGGAGCCACGAGCAGTACTTC. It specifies CASSRGSHEQYF.

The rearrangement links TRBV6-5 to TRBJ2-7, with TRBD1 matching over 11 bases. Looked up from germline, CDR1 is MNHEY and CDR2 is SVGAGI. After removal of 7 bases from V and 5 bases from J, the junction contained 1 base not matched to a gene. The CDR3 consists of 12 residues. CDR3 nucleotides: TGTGCCAGCAAGGGACAGGGGGACGAGCAGTACTTC. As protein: CASKGQGDEQYF.

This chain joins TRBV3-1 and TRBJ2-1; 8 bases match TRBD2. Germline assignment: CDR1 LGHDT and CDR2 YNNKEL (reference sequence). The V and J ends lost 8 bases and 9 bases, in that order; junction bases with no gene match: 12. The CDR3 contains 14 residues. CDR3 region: CASHGGGGPGEQFF. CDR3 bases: TGTGCCAGCCACGGAGGCGGGGGGCCTGGTGAGCAGTTCTTC.

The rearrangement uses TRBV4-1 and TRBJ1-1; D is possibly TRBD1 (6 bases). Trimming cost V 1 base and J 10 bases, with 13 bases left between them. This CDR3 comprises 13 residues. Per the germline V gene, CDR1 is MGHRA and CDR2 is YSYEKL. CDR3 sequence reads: CASSQVQGVAAFF. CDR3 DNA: TGCGCCAGCAGCCAAGTACAGGGTGTAGCAGCTTTCTTT.

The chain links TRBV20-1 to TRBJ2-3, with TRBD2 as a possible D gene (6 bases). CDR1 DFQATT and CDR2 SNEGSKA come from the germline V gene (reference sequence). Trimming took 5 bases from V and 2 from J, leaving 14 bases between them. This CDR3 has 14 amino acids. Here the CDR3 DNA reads TGCAGTGCTGTTGGAGGGGCCCCCACAGATACGCAGTATTTT. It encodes CSAVGGAPTDTQYF.

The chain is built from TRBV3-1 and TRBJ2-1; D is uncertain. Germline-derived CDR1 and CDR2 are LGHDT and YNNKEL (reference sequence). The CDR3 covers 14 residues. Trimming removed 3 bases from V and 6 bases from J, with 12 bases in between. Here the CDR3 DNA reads TGTGCCAGCAGCCAGGTTCAAGTCGGCAATGAGCAGTTCTTC. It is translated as CASSQVQVGNEQFF.

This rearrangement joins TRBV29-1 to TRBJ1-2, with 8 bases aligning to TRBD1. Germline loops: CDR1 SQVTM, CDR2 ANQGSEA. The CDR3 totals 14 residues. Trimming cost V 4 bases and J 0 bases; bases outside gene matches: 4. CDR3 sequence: CSVGGTGSNYGYTF. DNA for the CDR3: TGCAGCGTTGGGGGGACAGGATCTAACTATGGCTACACCTTC.

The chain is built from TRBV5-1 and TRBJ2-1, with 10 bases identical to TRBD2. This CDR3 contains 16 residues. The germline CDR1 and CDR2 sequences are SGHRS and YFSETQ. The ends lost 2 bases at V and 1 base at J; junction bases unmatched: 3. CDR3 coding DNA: TGCGCCAGCAGCTTCGGGACTAGCGAGTCCTACAATGAGCAGTTCTTC. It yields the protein CASSFGTSESYNEQFF.

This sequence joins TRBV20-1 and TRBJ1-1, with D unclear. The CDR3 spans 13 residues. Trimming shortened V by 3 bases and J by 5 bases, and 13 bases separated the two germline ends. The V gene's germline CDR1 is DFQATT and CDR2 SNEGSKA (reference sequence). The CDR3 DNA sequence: TGCAGTGCTAGGTCACGTAGGCGGACTGAAGCTTTCTTT. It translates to CSARSRRRTEAFF.

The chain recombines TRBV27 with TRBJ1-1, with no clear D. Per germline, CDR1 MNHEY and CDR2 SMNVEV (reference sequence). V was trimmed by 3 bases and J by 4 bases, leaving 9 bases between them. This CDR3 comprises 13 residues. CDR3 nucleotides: TGTGCCAGCAGTTTCGGGCGGGGCACTGAAGCTTTCTTT. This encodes CASSFGRGTEAFF.

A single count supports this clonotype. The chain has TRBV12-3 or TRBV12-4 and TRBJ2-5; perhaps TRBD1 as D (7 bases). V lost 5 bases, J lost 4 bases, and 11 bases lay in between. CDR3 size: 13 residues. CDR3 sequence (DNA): TGTGCCAGCAGTATGCAGGGGGGAGAGACCCAGTACTTC. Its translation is CASSMQGGETQYF.

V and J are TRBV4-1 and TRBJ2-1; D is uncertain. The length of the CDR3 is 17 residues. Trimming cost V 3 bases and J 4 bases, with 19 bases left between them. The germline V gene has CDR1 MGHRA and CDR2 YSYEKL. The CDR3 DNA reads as TGCGCCAGCAGCCAGCGCACCCTAGAGGTGGATTACAATGAGCAGTTCTTC. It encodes CASSQRTLEVDYNEQFF.

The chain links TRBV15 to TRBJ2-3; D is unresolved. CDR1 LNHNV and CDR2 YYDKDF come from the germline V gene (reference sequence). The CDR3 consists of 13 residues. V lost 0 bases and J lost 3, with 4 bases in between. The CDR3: CATSREETDTQYF. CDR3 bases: TGTGCCACCAGCAGAGAGGAGACAGATACGCAGTATTTT.

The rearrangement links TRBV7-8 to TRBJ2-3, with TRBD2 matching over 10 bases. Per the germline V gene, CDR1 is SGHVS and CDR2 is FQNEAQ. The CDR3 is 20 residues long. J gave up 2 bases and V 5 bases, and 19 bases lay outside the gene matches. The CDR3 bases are TGTGCCAGCAGCGGACGTTTAGCGGGGGGATTCGACACGATCACAGATACGCAGTATTTT. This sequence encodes CASSGRLAGGFDTITDTQYF.

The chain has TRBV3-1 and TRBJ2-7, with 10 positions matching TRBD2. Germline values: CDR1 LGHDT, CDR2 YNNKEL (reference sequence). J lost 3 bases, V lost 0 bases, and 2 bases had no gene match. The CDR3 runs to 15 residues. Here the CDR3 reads CASSQDQRGGYEQYF. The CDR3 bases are TGTGCCAGCAGCCAAGATCAGCGGGGGGGCTACGAGCAGTACTTC.